Below are 19 T cell receptor beta chains sequenced from a single sample in a study of T cell responses to AZD1222 COVID-19 vaccine. This table comes from immunoSEQ multiplex PCR, and its TCRdb copy is limited to in-frame clones, with some not included. The sample contains roughly 200,000 clones, about 93% of which appear only once. The sequenced sample was peripheral blood, obtained on day 0 of MenACWY control vaccination. The receptors originated from an adult in good health.

The chain combines TRBV19 with TRBJ1-2, with 8 bases lining up with TRBD1. The CDR3 is 15 amino acids. Per the germline V gene, CDR1 is LNHDA and CDR2 is SQIVND (reference sequence). The ends lost 4 bases at V and 4 bases at J; junction bases unmatched: 8. DNA for the CDR3: TGTGCCAGTAGTACCCGGGACAGGTCTTCCTATGGCTACACCTTC. It specifies CASSTRDRSSYGYTF.

The CDR3 loop reads CAWSTPAGQFNQPQHF. CDR3 DNA sequence: TGTGCCTGGAGTACCCCGGCCGGACAGTTCAATCAGCCCCAGCATTTT. This chain uses TRBV30 with TRBJ1-5, with D maybe TRBD1 (6 bases). Looked up from germline, CDR1 is GTSNPN and CDR2 is SVGIG (reference sequence). The CDR3 sequence is 16 residues long. V lost 2 bases, J lost 3 bases, and 17 bases lay in between.

The CDR3 protein is CASSPAVGGDGYTF. CDR3 DNA: TGTGCCAGCTCACCAGCAGTCGGTGGAGATGGCTACACCTTC. The V gene is TRBV18, the J gene TRBJ1-2; no firm D call. From germline, CDR1 is KGHSH and CDR2 LQKENI. The CDR3 is 14 amino acids. Trimming pared 2 bases from V and 6 bases from J, leaving 13 bases between.

The chain recombines TRBV7-9 with TRBJ2-5; D not certain. Trimming removed 6 bases from V and 3 bases from J, with 14 bases in between. The V gene's germline CDR1 is SEHNR and CDR2 FQNEAQ (reference sequence). The CDR3 runs to 14 residues. CDR3 nucleotides: TGTGCCAGCAGTCCGGACCGGTCAAAAGAGACCCAGTACTTC. Protein: CASSPDRSKETQYF.

The chain couples TRBV7-9 to TRBJ1-1; D unclear. Germline V gene sequence: CDR1 SEHNR, CDR2 FQNEAQ (reference sequence). CDR3 length equals 14 residues. V dropped 0 bases and J dropped 9 bases, with 14 bases sitting between them. Here the CDR3 reads CASSLAQETKKAFF. The CDR3 DNA reads TGTGCCAGCAGCTTAGCGCAGGAGACCAAAAAAGCTTTCTTT.

The rearrangement joins TRBV6-5 to TRBJ2-2, with D uncertain. The CDR3 covers 12 residues. The V gene lost 7 bases and the J gene lost 3 bases, with 6 bases spanning the gap. Germline V gene lookup returns CDR1 MNHEY and CDR2 SVGAGI. The CDR3 DNA reads as TGTGCCAGCAATACGCACACCGGGGAGCTGTTTTTT. This gives the protein CASNTHTGELFF.

The rearrangement links TRBV7-8 to TRBJ1-5; D unclear. Trimming pared 8 bases from V and 3 bases from J, leaving 17 bases between. Looked up from germline, CDR1 is SGHVS and CDR2 is FQNEAQ. This CDR3 is built from 15 residues. The CDR3 coding sequence is TGTGCCAGCGGAGACGGCAGTTTCGCCAATCAGCCCCAGCATTTT. Its translation: CASGDGSFANQPQHF.

V is TRBV2 and J is TRBJ2-1; D unresolved. V shed 7 bases and J shed 4 bases, with 17 bases lying between them. The CDR3 is made up of 15 amino acids. CDR1 and CDR2 from the germline V gene are SNHLY and FYNNEI. CDR3 bases: TGTGCCAGCACGCCCTGGGCAGTCCTGTACAATGAGCAGTTCTTC. Its translation is CASTPWAVLYNEQFF.

This clone was picked up one time. The gene calls are TRBV6-2 or TRBV6-3 and TRBJ2-7; D might be TRBD1 (5 bases). Germline V gene lookup returns CDR1 MNHEY and CDR2 SVGEGT. The CDR3 spans 15 residues. Trimming stripped 2 bases from V and 0 bases from J, with 11 bases between. The CDR3 DNA reads TGTGCCAGCAGTTACCCAACGGACACCTCCTACGAGCAGTACTTC. Protein: CASSYPTDTSYEQYF.

The genes are TRBV12-3 or TRBV12-4 and TRBJ2-3; D is possibly TRBD2 (6 bases). The length of the CDR3 is 13 residues. Trimming pared 4 bases from V and 4 bases from J, leaving 9 bases between. CDR3 nucleotide sequence: TGTGCCAGCAGTTCCGGACTATCAGATACGCAGTATTTT. Translating it yields CASSSGLSDTQYF.

The chain carries TRBV9 and TRBJ1-3, with D uncertain. The ends were cut back, 4 bases at V and 0 bases at J, with 8 bases in the middle. Germline V gene sequence: CDR1 SGDLS, CDR2 YYNGEE. The CDR3 loop spans 14 amino acids. CDR3 protein: CASSHTYSGNTIYF. CDR3 nucleotides: TGTGCCAGCAGCCACACGTACTCTGGAAACACCATATATTTT.

This sequence joins TRBV7-2 and TRBJ2-3, with TRBD2 identical over 8 bases. CDR3 length: 17 amino acids. Germline V lookup: CDR1 SGHTA, CDR2 FQGNSA. V was pared by 1 base and J by 0 bases, with 6 bases of the junction left unmatched. The CDR3 DNA reads as TGTGCCAGCAGCTTAGAATTGGGCGGGGGGAGCACAGATACGCAGTATTTT. Translating gives CASSLELGGGSTDTQYF.

The gene calls are TRBV7-3 and TRBJ2-3, with TRBD2 identical over 10 bases. The V and J ends lost 1 base and 11 bases, in that order; junction bases with no gene match: 12. The CDR3 runs to 16 residues. CDR1 SGHTA and CDR2 FQGTGA come from the germline V gene. The CDR3 nucleotides read TGTGCCAGCAGCTTAAGCACTAGCGGGGTGTTAGGGGTGCAGTATTTT. Protein product: CASSLSTSGVLGVQYF.

The genes are TRBV6-5 and TRBJ2-3; D is uncertain. There are 15 residues in the CDR3. Germline V gene data show CDR1 as MNHEY and CDR2 as SVGAGI. V was clipped by 4 bases and J by 2 bases, with 13 bases between them. DNA of the CDR3: TGTGCCAGCAGTTTAGACTGGGCCTCCACAGATACGCAGTATTTT. It translates to CASSLDWASTDTQYF.

The V call is TRBV18, the J call TRBJ2-2; D is unresolved. V shed 8 bases and J shed 5 bases, with 15 bases lying between them. Looked up from germline, CDR1 is KGHSH and CDR2 is LQKENI. The CDR3 extends over 14 amino acids. The CDR3 nucleotides read TGTGCCAGCGTGGACCCCCGGTATACCGGGGAGCTGTTTTTT. This translates into CASVDPRYTGELFF. Using reference TRBV18 and TRBJ2-2 for the parts outside the CDR3, the full variable domain is NAGVMQNPRHLVRRRGQEARLRCSPMKGHSHVYWYRQLPEEGLKFMVYLQKENIIDESGMPKERFSAEFPKEGPSILRIQQVVRGDSAAYFCASVDPRYTGELFFGEGSRLTVL.

The chain links TRBV19 to TRBJ1-1, with 10 bases lining up with TRBD1. CDR1 and CDR2 from the germline V gene are LNHDA and SQIVND (reference sequence). The CDR3 totals 15 residues. V lost 6 bases, J lost 1 base, and 5 bases stayed unmatched. The CDR3 DNA reads as TGTGCCAGTAGCGACAGGGGGCGGGCGAACACTGAAGCTTTCTTT. The encoded protein is CASSDRGRANTEAFF.

This clone was counted once. The chain recombines TRBV7-2 with TRBJ2-1; 8 bases line up with TRBD2. The length of the CDR3 is 15 residues. CDR1 and CDR2 from the germline V gene are SGHTA and FQGNSA. Trimming cost V 1 base and J 6 bases; bases outside gene matches: 5. The CDR3 here is CASSLVGLGRNEQFF. The CDR3 DNA reads as TGTGCCAGCAGCTTAGTGGGACTAGGACGCAATGAGCAGTTCTTC.

This rearrangement joins TRBV9 to TRBJ1-4; possible D gene TRBD1, 6 bases. The CDR3 totals 15 residues. In germline, CDR1 is SGDLS, CDR2 YYNGEE. Trimming took 3 bases from V and 3 from J, leaving 12 bases between them. The CDR3 DNA sequence: TGTGCCAGCAGCGGAGGGACACTACCTAATGAAAAACTGTTTTTT. This sequence encodes CASSGGTLPNEKLFF.

The chain links TRBV4-1 to TRBJ2-7; D gene unclear. Germline CDR1 reads MGHRA; CDR2 reads YSYEKL. V gave up 0 bases and J gave up 0 bases, with 9 bases separating them. The CDR3 has 15 amino acids. For the CDR3, the DNA is TGCGCCAGCAGCCAAGATAAATTCTACTCCTACGAGCAGTACTTC. As protein: CASSQDKFYSYEQYF.